The 28 T cell receptor beta chains below come from one sample, sequenced in a study of Ad26.COV2.S vaccination and SARS-CoV-2 variants. Described treatment: around 19 received Ad26.COV2.S at low or high dose, single or two shots; 5 received placebo; per-sample allocation not given. Each sample was drawn 63 days after the first injection (of vaccine or placebo). Method: immunoSEQ multiplex PCR; TCRdb's copy keeps in-frame clones and lacks some. The repertoire has 250,000 or so clones, around 85% of them found once; the top ten carry approximately 3%. The sample was peripheral blood, taken in a trial of Ad26.COV2.S vaccine versus placebo. Receptors originate from a person aged 18-60 years who received the Ad26.COV2.S COVID-19 vaccine or a placebo.

The chain links TRBV27 to TRBJ2-1; D is undetermined. The germline V gene encodes CDR1 MNHEY and CDR2 SMNVEV (reference sequence). This CDR3 region has 16 residues. V lost 2 bases and J 0 bases, leaving 11 bases between the germline ends. The CDR3 is CASSLGGESSYNEQFF. Written as DNA, the CDR3 is TGTGCCAGCAGTTTAGGTGGTGAGAGCTCCTACAATGAGCAGTTCTTC.

The rearrangement links TRBV6-2 or TRBV6-3 to TRBJ1-5, with TRBD1 matching over 8 bases. This CDR3 is 14 amino acids long. J gave up 4 bases and V 5 bases, and 4 bases lay outside the gene matches. Germline V gene lookup returns CDR1 MNHEY and CDR2 SVGEGT. CDR3 region: CASSRGQENQPQHF. CDR3 coding DNA: TGTGCCAGCAGTAGGGGACAGGAGAATCAGCCCCAGCATTTT.

The chain combines TRBV7-2 with TRBJ2-2; no reliable D call. This CDR3 is 13 amino acids long. Germline values: CDR1 SGHTA, CDR2 FQGNSA. The germline V and J ends were trimmed by 1 base and 6 bases, with 6 bases remaining between them. The CDR3 DNA sequence: TGTGCCAGCAGCTTAGGGCGGTCCGGGGAGCTGTTTTTT. Residues: CASSLGRSGELFF.

The V and J genes are TRBV9 and TRBJ1-4; perhaps TRBD1 as D (5 bases). There are 14 residues in the CDR3. The germline gives CDR1 SGDLS, CDR2 YYNGEE. V lost 4 bases and J 3 bases, leaving 10 bases between the germline ends. In DNA, the CDR3 is TGTGCCAGCAGCCCAGGGTCCGCTAATGAAAAACTGTTTTTT. It translates to CASSPGSANEKLFF.

The chain combines TRBV7-9 with TRBJ1-2; possible D gene TRBD1, 6 bases. Trimming pared 5 bases from V and 7 bases from J, leaving 23 bases between. The CDR3 has 16 amino acids. The germline gives CDR1 SEHNR, CDR2 FQNEAQ (reference sequence). This CDR3 reads CASSPPWWGALAGYTF. CDR3 DNA: TGTGCCAGCAGCCCCCCGTGGTGGGGGGCGCTGGCTGGCTACACCTTC.

The chain carries TRBV5-1 and TRBJ2-7, with 10 bases lining up with TRBD1. The germline CDR1 and CDR2 sequences are SGHRS and YFSETQ. V lost 2 bases to trimming and J lost 4 bases; unmatched junction nucleotides: 6. The CDR3 sequence is 15 residues long. The CDR3 sequence: CASSFRQGAWYEQYF. For the CDR3, the DNA is TGCGCCAGCAGCTTCCGACAGGGGGCCTGGTACGAGCAGTACTTC.

A few counts support this clone. CDR3: CASSPDTTYGYTF. For the CDR3, the DNA is TGTGCCAGCAGCCCCGACACCACCTATGGCTACACCTTC. V and J are TRBV11-2 and TRBJ1-2; D not certain. Trimming pared 5 bases from V and 4 bases from J, leaving 11 bases between. Per the germline V gene, CDR1 is SGHAT and CDR2 is FQNNGV. The CDR3 spans 13 residues.

The rearrangement joins TRBV18 to TRBJ2-2, with D perhaps matching TRBD1 (5 bases). Germline values: CDR1 KGHSH, CDR2 LQKENI. This CDR3 contains 15 residues. The V end was cut by 1 base, the J end by 1 base, with 7 bases between. The CDR3 loop is CASSPQTVNTGELFF. The CDR3 DNA follows: TGTGCCAGCTCACCACAGACAGTGAACACCGGGGAGCTGTTTTTT.

The rearrangement links TRBV6-1 to TRBJ2-3, with 8 bases identical to TRBD1. Germline trimming cut 0 bases from V and 3 bases from J; bases unmatched to any gene: 2. This CDR3 has 15 amino acids. Germline V CDR1 and CDR2: MNHNS, SASEGT. The CDR3 region has the DNA TGTGCCAGCAGTGAAGCCAGGGGGCTAACAGATACGCAGTATTTT. Translated: CASSEARGLTDTQYF.

This clone has only one observation. The J gene is TRBJ2-7, the V gene TRBV5-1, with TRBD1 matching 7 bases. This CDR3 spans 15 amino acids. Germline trimming cut 4 bases from V and 2 bases from J; bases unmatched to any gene: 9. Germline V lookup: CDR1 SGHRS, CDR2 YFSETQ. CDR3 nucleotides: TGCGCCAGCAGCGTCGCCTGGGACAGTCCCTACGAGCAGTACTTC. It is translated as CASSVAWDSPYEQYF.

The gene calls are TRBV7-3 and TRBJ2-7, with 7 bases identical to TRBD1. The germline CDR1 and CDR2 sequences are SGHTA and FQGTGA. With V trimmed by 5 bases and J by 6 bases, 7 bases remained unmatched. The CDR3 runs to 13 residues. The CDR3 DNA follows: TGTGCCAGCAGCGCTTGGACAGGCTCCGAGCAGTACTTC. It codes for CASSAWTGSEQYF.

The genes are TRBV7-3 and TRBJ1-1; D remains unclear. Germline values: CDR1 SGHTA, CDR2 FQGTGA. V lost 0 bases and J lost 6, with 11 bases in between. The CDR3 has 14 amino acids. CDR3 nucleotides: TGTGCCAGCAGCTTAACGGGCCCCGGATCTGAAGCTTTCTTT. Its protein is CASSLTGPGSEAFF. Full variable domain (outside the CDR3, taken from reference TRBV7-3 and TRBJ1-1): GAGVSQTPSNKVTEKGKYVELRCDPISGHTALYWYRQSLGQGPEFLIYFQGTGAADDSGLPNDRFFAVRPEGSVSTLKIQRTERGDSAVYLCASSLTGPGSEAFFGQGTRLTVV.

The V call is TRBV7-3, the J call TRBJ2-5; D is unresolved. The ends were cut back, 4 bases at V and 1 base at J, with 28 bases in the middle. Germline V gene data show CDR1 as SGHTA and CDR2 as FQGTGA. The CDR3 has 20 amino acids. The CDR3 protein is CASSYRLSLLFPRLQETQYF. The CDR3 DNA reads as TGTGCCAGCAGCTACCGACTGAGCCTACTGTTCCCTCGGCTCCAAGAGACCCAGTACTTC.

The gene calls are TRBV9 and TRBJ1-2; D is possibly TRBD1 (5 bases). Looked up from germline, CDR1 is SGDLS and CDR2 is YYNGEE. The CDR3 consists of 16 residues. Deletions cut 0 bases from V and 0 bases from J, with 12 bases between. Written as DNA, the CDR3 is TGTGCCAGCAGCGTAGTCCCAGGGCGAACTAACTATGGCTACACCTTC. Translation: CASSVVPGRTNYGYTF.

This chain uses TRBV2 with TRBJ1-2, with D perhaps TRBD1 (5 bases). Germline CDR1 and CDR2: SNHLY and FYNNEI. The CDR3 extends over 14 amino acids. The V end was cut by 0 bases, the J end by 8 bases, with 13 bases between. For the CDR3, the DNA is TGTGCCAGCAGTGAAGCGCTTCGAGGGACGGGCTACACCTTC. Translated, it gives CASSEALRGTGYTF.

The genes are TRBV2 and TRBJ2-1; a possible D gene is TRBD1 (5 bases). CDR3 length equals 15 residues. V was clipped by 3 bases and J by 1 base, with 10 bases between them. The germline V gene encodes CDR1 SNHLY and CDR2 FYNNEI. This CDR3 is CASSDGARSYNEQFF. In DNA, the CDR3 is TGTGCCAGCAGTGATGGGGCGAGATCCTACAATGAGCAGTTCTTC.

The V gene is TRBV2, the J gene TRBJ2-3; TRBD2 matches at 14 bases. Looked up from germline, CDR1 is SNHLY and CDR2 is FYNNEI. The CDR3 is 14 amino acids. V dropped 9 bases and J dropped 6; count of bases not matched to a gene: 5. CDR3 sequence reads: CARGLAGVADTQYF. CDR3 in DNA: TGTGCCAGGGGACTAGCGGGAGTTGCGGATACGCAGTATTTT.

The V gene is TRBV6-5, the J gene TRBJ1-1; no definite D call. The CDR3 is made up of 12 amino acids. The V and J ends lost 6 bases and 4 bases respectively, with 9 bases between them. Germline lookup yields CDR1 MNHEY and CDR2 SVGAGI. CDR3 bases: TGTGCCAGCAGCTACGGTCGCACTGAAGCTTTCTTT. Its translation: CASSYGRTEAFF.

The rearrangement links TRBV18 to TRBJ2-7; 11 nucleotides agree with TRBD1. The J segment lost 1 base and the V segment lost 2 bases, leaving 1 base of the junction unmatched. Germline V gene data show CDR1 as KGHSH and CDR2 as LQKENI. This CDR3 is 15 amino acids long. CDR3 residues: CASSPGTGGSYEQYV. In nucleotides, the CDR3 is TGTGCCAGCTCACCAGGGACAGGGGGGTCCTACGAGCAGTACGTC.

The V gene is TRBV27, the J gene TRBJ2-1; D is possibly TRBD1 (6 bases). This CDR3 has 15 residues. Per the germline V gene, CDR1 is MNHEY and CDR2 is SMNVEV (reference sequence). The germline V and J ends were trimmed by 4 bases and 6 bases, with 16 bases remaining between them. CDR3 nucleotide sequence: TGTGCCAGCAGTTCCCCAGGACAGAGCGGCAATGAGCAGTTCTTC. Translation: CASSSPGQSGNEQFF.

DNA of the CDR3: TGTGCCAGCAGTTTAAATGCCTTAACTGAGACAGGGGTCTCCGGGGAGCTGTTTTTT. It is translated as CASSLNALTETGVSGELFF. The genes are TRBV27 and TRBJ2-2; 8 bases agree with TRBD1. The CDR3 is 19 residues long. Germline values: CDR1 MNHEY, CDR2 SMNVEV (reference sequence). The V segment lost 2 bases and the J segment 6 bases; nucleotides outside the gene matches: 17.

This chain connects TRBV3-1 (or the pseudogene TRBV3-2) to TRBJ1-4; 7 nucleotides agree with TRBD1. This CDR3 contains 13 residues. CDR1 is LGHDT, CDR2 YNNKEL, per germline (reference sequence). Trimming at V came to 5 bases and at J to 8 bases, leaving 5 bases not matched to a gene. The CDR3 region is CASSLTGNEKLFF. Here the CDR3 DNA reads TGTGCCAGCAGCTTGACAGGGAACGAAAAACTGTTTTTT.

This clone was counted a single time. This rearrangement joins TRBV11-2 to TRBJ1-1, with D possibly matching TRBD1 (5 bases). Trimming removed 3 bases from V and 5 bases from J, with 13 bases in between. The CDR3 totals 14 residues. Germline V CDR1 and CDR2: SGHAT, FQNNGV. The DNA of the CDR3 is TGTGCCAGCAGCTTTGTTGGGGGAGATACTGAAGCTTTCTTT. Translating gives CASSFVGGDTEAFF.

This chain connects TRBV4-2 to TRBJ2-1; no definite D call. The ends were cut back, 1 base at V and 7 bases at J, with 8 bases in the middle. This CDR3 region has 13 residues. Germline CDR1 and CDR2: LGHNA and YNFKEQ. CDR3 sequence reads: CASSQVTGNEQFF. The CDR3 DNA reads as TGTGCCAGCAGCCAAGTCACCGGGAATGAGCAGTTCTTC.

V and J are TRBV12-3 or TRBV12-4 and TRBJ1-2; no clear D gene. The CDR3 loop spans 13 amino acids. With 2 bases removed from V and 4 bases from J, the gap between germline ends came to 8 bases. The CDR3 nucleotides read TGTGCCAGCAGTTTAACGGCACCCTATGGCTACACCTTC. This translates into CASSLTAPYGYTF.

V is TRBV5-1 and J is TRBJ1-6, with TRBD1 identical over 7 bases. Germline V gene data show CDR1 as SGHRS and CDR2 as YFSETQ. This CDR3 comprises 13 residues. Trimming cost V 6 bases and J 10 bases; bases outside gene matches: 7. The CDR3 DNA reads TGCGCCAGCACCCGGGACAGCTCCTCACCCCTCCACTTT. Translated, it gives CASTRDSSSPLHF.

The chain carries TRBV21-1 and TRBJ1-4; the table's D call, TRBD1, was not checked against the DNA. TRBV21-1 is given as a pseudogene. The CDR3 totals 18 residues. CDR3 sequence reads: CASIPGGTGGNANEKLFF. DNA for the CDR3: TGTGCTAGCATCCCAGGCGGGACAGGGGGCAATGCTAATGAAAAACTGTTTTTT.

The V gene is TRBV7-9, the J gene TRBJ2-7; D may be TRBD2 (5 bases). The CDR3 spans 14 residues. Germline assignment: CDR1 SEHNR and CDR2 FQNEAQ (reference sequence). Trimming shortened V by 5 bases and J by 2 bases, and 13 bases separated the two germline ends. CDR3 bases: TGTGCCAGCAGCCCCCCCCGGGAACCCTACGAGCAGTACTTC. Amino acids: CASSPPREPYEQYF.